Following are 4 T cell receptor beta chains from one sample sequenced in a study of regulatory dendritic cells for organ transplantation. The method was immunoSEQ multiplex PCR; TCRdb's version includes in-frame clones alone and lacks a portion of them. The data contain 7,500 to 8,500 clones, around 70% of them singletons. Allogeneic regulatory or mature dendritic cells were co-cultured for more than 4 days with CFSE-labeled sorted T cells at 1:10. No cognate antigen is known for these TCRs. Source material: memory CD4+ T cells from blood cultured with dendritic cells. Stated subset: CD45RO+ memory T cells. Receptors were obtained from a human donor in good health.

This rearrangement joins TRBV11-2 to TRBJ2-3; the match to TRBD2 covers 12 bases. V lost 2 bases and J lost 2; bases outside the gene matches: 8. Germline lookup yields CDR1 SGHAT and CDR2 FQNNGV. This CDR3 is 18 amino acids long. CDR3 protein: CASSLQPLAGGVTDTQYF. The CDR3 bases are TGTGCCAGCAGCTTACAGCCCCTAGCGGGAGGGGTCACAGATACGCAGTATTTT.

The rearrangement links TRBV6-5 to TRBJ2-7; D is ambiguous. This CDR3 contains 14 residues. Trimming cost V 3 bases and J 4 bases, with 13 bases left between them. Per the germline V gene, CDR1 is MNHEY and CDR2 is SVGAGI. The chain's CDR3 is CASSYNPTQYEQYF. In DNA form, the CDR3 reads TGTGCCAGCAGTTATAATCCCACTCAATACGAGCAGTACTTC.

This clone is a singleton in its sample. The V call is TRBV4-1, the J call TRBJ2-5; tentative D call: TRBD1 (6 bases). The CDR3 covers 13 residues. V was shortened by 4 bases and J by 2 bases, with 8 bases between the two germline ends. Germline assignment: CDR1 MGHRA and CDR2 YSYEKL. Here the CDR3 reads CASSPTGQETQYF. The CDR3 nucleotides are TGCGCCAGCAGCCCTACAGGGCAAGAGACCCAGTACTTC.

The rearrangement joins TRBV7-9 to TRBJ1-1, with 9 bases matching TRBD1. There are 14 residues in the CDR3. J lost 5 bases, V lost 6 bases, and 7 bases had no gene match. CDR1 is SEHNR, CDR2 FQNEAQ, per germline (reference sequence). The CDR3 protein is CASSLQGAPTEAFF. CDR3 DNA: TGTGCCAGCAGTTTACAGGGGGCACCGACTGAAGCTTTCTTT.